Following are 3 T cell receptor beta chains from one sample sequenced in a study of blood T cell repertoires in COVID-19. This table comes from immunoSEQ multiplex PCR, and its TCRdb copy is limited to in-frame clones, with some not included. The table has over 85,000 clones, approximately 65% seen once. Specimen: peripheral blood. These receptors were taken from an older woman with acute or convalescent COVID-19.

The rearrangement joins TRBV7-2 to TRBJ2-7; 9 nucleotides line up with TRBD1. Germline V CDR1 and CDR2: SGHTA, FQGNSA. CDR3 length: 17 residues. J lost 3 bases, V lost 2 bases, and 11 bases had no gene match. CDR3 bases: TGTGCCAGCAGCTTAAAAACACCGGGACAGGGTGGCTACGAGCAGTACTTC. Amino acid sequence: CASSLKTPGQGGYEQYF. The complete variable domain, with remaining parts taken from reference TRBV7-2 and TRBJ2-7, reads GAGVSQSPSNKVTEKGKDVELRCDPISGHTALYWYRQSLGQGLEFLIYFQGNSAPDKSGLPSDRFSAERTGGSVSTLTIQRTQQEDSAVYLCASSLKTPGQGGYEQYFGPGTRLTVT.

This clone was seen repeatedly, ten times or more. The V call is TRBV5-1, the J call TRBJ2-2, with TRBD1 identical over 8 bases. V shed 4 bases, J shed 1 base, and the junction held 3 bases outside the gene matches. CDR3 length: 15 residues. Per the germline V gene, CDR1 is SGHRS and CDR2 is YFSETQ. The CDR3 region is CASSGGQGNTGELFF. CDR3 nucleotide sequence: TGCGCCAGCAGCGGCGGACAGGGGAACACCGGGGAGCTGTTTTTT.

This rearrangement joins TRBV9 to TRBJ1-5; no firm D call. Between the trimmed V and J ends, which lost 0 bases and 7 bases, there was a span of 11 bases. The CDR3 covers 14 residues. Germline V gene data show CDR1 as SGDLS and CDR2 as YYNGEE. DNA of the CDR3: TGTGCCAGCAGCGTAGGTAATAGGGAGCAGCCCCAGCATTTT. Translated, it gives CASSVGNREQPQHF.